This entry describes one TCR beta chain. The data were obtained in a study of blood T cell repertoires in COVID-19. Across the whole study: The United States, Italy and Spain supplied acute and convalescent COVID-19 samples. The analysed material was cDNA or gDNA that came from T cells, B-cell-depleted T cells, or PBMCs.

Original processing methods: Amplified reference gene primers provided the basis for estimating nucleated cell counts. TCRdb's table, derived via immunoSEQ multiplex PCR, lists solely in-frame clones and lacks some. The V and J calls and the clone size are those of that table, but D and trimming were determined from the DNA. The profile covers a few hundred thousand clones, with approximately 89% appearing a single time and roughly 8% taken by the ten largest. This receptor was obtained from a woman aged 50 to 65 who had recovered from COVID-19. Material for sequencing was peripheral blood.

The CDR3 loop reads CASRRDFTDTQYF. CDR3 nucleotides: TGTGCCAGCAGGAGGGACTTCACAGATACGCAGTATTTT. The chain links TRBV25-1 to TRBJ2-3; maybe TRBD2 (6 bases). The CDR3 sequence is 13 residues long. The V gene's germline CDR1 is MGHDK and CDR2 SYGVNS. V was pared by 6 bases and J by 2 bases, with 9 bases between. The full variable domain, completed using reference TRBV25-1 and TRBJ2-3, is EADIYQTPRYLVIGTGKKITLECSQTMGHDKMYWYQQDPGMELHLIHYSYGVNSTEKGDLSSESTVSRIRTEHFPLTLESARPSHTSQYLCASRRDFTDTQYFGPGTRLTVL.